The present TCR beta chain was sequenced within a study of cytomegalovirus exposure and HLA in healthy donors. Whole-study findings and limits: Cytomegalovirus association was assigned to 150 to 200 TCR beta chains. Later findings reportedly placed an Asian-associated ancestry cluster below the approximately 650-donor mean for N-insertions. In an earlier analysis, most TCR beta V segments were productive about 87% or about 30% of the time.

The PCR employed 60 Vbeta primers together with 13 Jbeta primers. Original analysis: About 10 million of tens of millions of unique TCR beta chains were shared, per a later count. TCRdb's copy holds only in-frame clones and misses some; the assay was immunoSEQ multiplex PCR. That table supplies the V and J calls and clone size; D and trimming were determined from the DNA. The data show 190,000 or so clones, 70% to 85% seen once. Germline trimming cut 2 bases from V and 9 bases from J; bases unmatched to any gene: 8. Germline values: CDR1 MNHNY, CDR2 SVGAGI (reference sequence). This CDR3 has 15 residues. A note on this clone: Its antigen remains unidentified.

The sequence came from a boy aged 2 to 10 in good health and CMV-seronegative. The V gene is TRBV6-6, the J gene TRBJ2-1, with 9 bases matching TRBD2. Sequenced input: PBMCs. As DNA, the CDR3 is TGTGCCAGCAGTTACAAATGGCGGGGGGGCACTGAGCAGTTCTTC. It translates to CASSYKWRGGTEQFF.